Below, 15 T cell receptor beta chains from the same sample are listed, as sequenced in a study of cytomegalovirus exposure and HLA in healthy donors. Researchers ran the PCR with 60 Vbeta and 13 Jbeta primers. Assay: immunoSEQ multiplex PCR; the TCRdb copy retains only in-frame clones and omits some. Here the sample spans 100,000 to 150,000 clones, 70% to 85% being singletons. The specimen was PBMCs. The receptor set was obtained from a boy between 10 and 17 years old in good health and CMV-seronegative.

The chain couples TRBV9 to TRBJ1-4; 7 bases are shared with TRBD1. Germline loops: CDR1 SGDLS, CDR2 YYNGEE. The CDR3 runs 17 residues. The trim removed 3 bases at V and 7 bases at J, leaving 15 bases unmatched. The CDR3 protein is CASSAGGGSFGVEKLFF. CDR3 nucleotides: TGTGCCAGCAGCGCTGGAGGGGGCTCGTTTGGGGTTGAAAAACTGTTTTTT.

The rearrangement joins TRBV7-3 to TRBJ1-2, with D unresolved. V lost 2 bases and J lost 7, with 17 bases in between. This CDR3 comprises 15 residues. The germline CDR1 and CDR2 sequences are SGHTA and FQGTGA. The CDR3 nucleotides are TGTGCCAGCAGCTTATCTTCGTTAACCTCGGGTGGCTACACCTTC. It translates to CASSLSSLTSGGYTF.

This chain uses TRBV30 with TRBJ1-4, with D possibly matching TRBD1 (6 bases). This CDR3 is built from 15 residues. CDR1 is GTSNPN, CDR2 SVGIG, per germline (reference sequence). Trimming took off 0 bases at V and 1 base at J, with 9 bases between the two ends. The CDR3 protein is CAWSVQGRTNEKLFF. The CDR3 DNA reads TGTGCCTGGAGTGTACAGGGACGAACTAATGAAAAACTGTTTTTT.

The chain recombines TRBV9 with TRBJ2-1; 10 bases agree with TRBD1. Germline CDR1 reads SGDLS; CDR2 reads YYNGEE. The V segment lost 3 bases and the J segment 6 bases; nucleotides outside the gene matches: 6. CDR3 length equals 15 residues. CDR3 sequence: CASSGGQGGINEQFF. DNA of the CDR3: TGTGCCAGCAGCGGCGGACAGGGGGGAATCAATGAGCAGTTCTTC.

This rearrangement joins TRBV7-2 to TRBJ2-1; 12 positions agree with TRBD2. Per germline, CDR1 SGHTA and CDR2 FQGNSA. This CDR3 contains 16 residues. V lost 3 bases and J lost 0; bases outside the gene matches: 0. Here the CDR3 reads CASSLTSGGSYNEQFF. The CDR3 region has the DNA TGTGCCAGCAGCTTGACTAGCGGGGGCTCCTACAATGAGCAGTTCTTC.

The J gene is TRBJ2-7, the V gene TRBV7-9; 9 bases are a match to TRBD2. The CDR3 is 18 residues long. Germline CDR1 and CDR2: SEHNR and FQNEAQ (reference sequence). The V gene end was trimmed by 5 bases and the J gene end by 1 base; junction bases not matched to a gene: 15. CDR3 nucleotides: TGTGCCAGCAGCAGAATCATAGCGGGAGAGCGAGGATCCTACGAGCAGTACTTC. Its translation: CASSRIIAGERGSYEQYF.

This clone was observed a single time. The rearrangement joins TRBV5-1 to TRBJ2-3; D perhaps matches TRBD1 (6 bases). Per the germline V gene, CDR1 is SGHRS and CDR2 is YFSETQ. CDR3 length equals 17 residues. Between the trimmed V and J ends, which lost 4 bases and 2 bases, there was a span of 20 bases. Here the CDR3 reads CASSPLRQDSHTDTQYF. In DNA, the CDR3 is TGCGCCAGCAGCCCCCTTCGACAGGATTCACACACAGATACGCAGTATTTT.

J is TRBJ1-5 and V is TRBV7-3; no clear D. Germline lookup yields CDR1 SGHTA and CDR2 FQGTGA. Trimming removed 5 bases at V and 1 base at J, with 12 bases between. This CDR3 contains 15 residues. CDR3 bases: TGTGCCAGCAGCCATCGGGTTAGAAGCAATCAGCCCCAGCATTTT. This sequence encodes CASSHRVRSNQPQHF.

The CDR3 sequence is CASSQDHGLAGSNEQFF. For the CDR3, the DNA is TGTGCCAGCAGCCAAGATCACGGACTAGCGGGGAGCAATGAGCAGTTCTTC. J is TRBJ2-1 and V is TRBV4-2, with 12 bases aligning to TRBD2. V trimming: 0 bases; J trimming: 6 bases; junction bases outside the gene matches: 6. Germline V gene data show CDR1 as LGHNA and CDR2 as YNFKEQ. There are 17 residues in the CDR3.

The chain uses TRBV7-2 and TRBJ1-5; D ambiguous. Germline CDR1 and CDR2: SGHTA and FQGNSA. The CDR3 runs 16 residues. V lost 2 bases to trimming and J lost 0 bases, with 11 bases between them. The CDR3 bases are TGTGCCAGCAGCTTAATGGGCAGCAATAGCAATCAGCCCCAGCATTTT. Translated, it gives CASSLMGSNSNQPQHF.

In this sample, this clone turned up a few times. The CDR3 protein is CAISVKQGDTEAFF. The CDR3, as DNA: TGTGCCATCAGTGTAAAACAGGGAGACACTGAAGCTTTCTTT. The V and J genes are TRBV10-3 and TRBJ1-1, with D maybe TRBD1 (6 bases). Germline loops: CDR1 ENHRY, CDR2 SYGVKD. Trimming cost V 4 bases and J 3 bases, with 12 bases left between them. The CDR3 contains 14 residues.

Worth noting for this clone: Other nucleotide sequences from this sample produce the same CDR3. The gene calls are TRBV9 and TRBJ2-7, with D perhaps matching TRBD1 (5 bases). Per germline, CDR1 SGDLS and CDR2 YYNGEE. V lost 0 bases to trimming and J lost 0 bases, with 7 bases between them. The CDR3 runs to 14 residues. The CDR3 region is CASSVGGSSYEQYF. DNA of the CDR3: TGTGCCAGCAGCGTAGGGGGCTCCTCCTACGAGCAGTACTTC.

The J gene is TRBJ1-5, the V gene TRBV9; a weak D match, TRBD1 (5 bases). The CDR3 is made up of 15 amino acids. V lost 0 bases and J lost 7, with 14 bases in between. Per germline, CDR1 SGDLS and CDR2 YYNGEE. CDR3 residues: CASSVDGADQQPQHF. The DNA for the CDR3 is TGTGCCAGCAGCGTAGATGGGGCAGACCAACAGCCCCAGCATTTT.

The chain combines TRBV18 with TRBJ1-5, with 7 bases aligning to TRBD1. The germline gives CDR1 KGHSH, CDR2 LQKENI. The V segment lost 6 bases and the J segment 7 bases; nucleotides outside the gene matches: 9. CDR3 size: 14 residues. The CDR3 bases are TGTGCCAGCTCTCAAGACAGGGCAGCGCAGCCCCAGCATTTT. Its protein is CASSQDRAAQPQHF.

The rearrangement links TRBV29-1 to TRBJ2-1; possible D gene TRBD2, 6 bases. Germline V gene sequence: CDR1 SQVTM, CDR2 ANQGSEA. Trimming took 0 bases from V and 3 from J, leaving 15 bases between them. There are 16 residues in the CDR3. The CDR3 is CSVEDPRTNRYNEQFF. The CDR3 DNA reads TGCAGCGTTGAAGATCCAAGGACTAACCGCTACAATGAGCAGTTCTTC.